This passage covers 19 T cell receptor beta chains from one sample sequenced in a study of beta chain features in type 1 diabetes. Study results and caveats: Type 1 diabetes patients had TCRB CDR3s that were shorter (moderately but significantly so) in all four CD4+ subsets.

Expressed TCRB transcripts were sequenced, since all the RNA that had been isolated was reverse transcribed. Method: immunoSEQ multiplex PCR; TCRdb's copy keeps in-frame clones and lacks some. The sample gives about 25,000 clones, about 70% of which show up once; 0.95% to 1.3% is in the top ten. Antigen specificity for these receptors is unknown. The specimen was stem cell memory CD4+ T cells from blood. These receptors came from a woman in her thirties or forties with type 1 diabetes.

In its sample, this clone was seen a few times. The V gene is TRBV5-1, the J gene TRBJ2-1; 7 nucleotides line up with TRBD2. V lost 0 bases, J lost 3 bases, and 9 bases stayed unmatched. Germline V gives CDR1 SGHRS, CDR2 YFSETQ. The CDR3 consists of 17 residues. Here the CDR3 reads CASSLESSRGVYNEQFF. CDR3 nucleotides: TGCGCCAGCAGCTTGGAGTCTTCCCGGGGGGTCTACAATGAGCAGTTCTTC.

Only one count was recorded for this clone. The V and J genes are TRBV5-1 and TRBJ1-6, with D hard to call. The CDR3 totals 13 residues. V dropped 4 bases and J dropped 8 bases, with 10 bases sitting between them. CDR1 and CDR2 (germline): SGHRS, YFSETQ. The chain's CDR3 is CASSPRLDSPLHF. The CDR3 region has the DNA TGCGCCAGCAGCCCCCGTCTAGATTCACCCCTCCACTTT.

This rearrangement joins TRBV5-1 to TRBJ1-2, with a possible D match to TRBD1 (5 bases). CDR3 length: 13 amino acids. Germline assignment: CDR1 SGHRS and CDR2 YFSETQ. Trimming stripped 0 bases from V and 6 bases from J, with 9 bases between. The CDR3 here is CASSLGLQDGYTF. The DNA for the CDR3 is TGCGCCAGCAGCTTGGGGCTACAGGATGGCTACACCTTC.

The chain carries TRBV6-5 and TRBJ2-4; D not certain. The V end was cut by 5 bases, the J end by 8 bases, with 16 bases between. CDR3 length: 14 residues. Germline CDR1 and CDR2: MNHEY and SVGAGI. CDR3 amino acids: CASSTLELRDIQYF. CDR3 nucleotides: TGTGCCAGCAGTACCCTCGAGCTCCGCGACATTCAGTACTTC.

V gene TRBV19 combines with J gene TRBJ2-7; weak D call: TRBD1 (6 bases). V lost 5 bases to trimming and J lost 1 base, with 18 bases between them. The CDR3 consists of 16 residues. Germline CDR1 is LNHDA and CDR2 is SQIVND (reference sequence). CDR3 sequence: CASSPSTDRRSYEQYF. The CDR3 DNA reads TGTGCCAGTAGTCCCTCTACAGACAGGAGATCCTACGAGCAGTACTTC.

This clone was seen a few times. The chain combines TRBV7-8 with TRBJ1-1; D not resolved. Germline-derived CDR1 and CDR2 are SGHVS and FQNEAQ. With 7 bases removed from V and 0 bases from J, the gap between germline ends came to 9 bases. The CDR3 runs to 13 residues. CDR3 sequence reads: CASKRTVNTEAFF. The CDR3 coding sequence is TGTGCCAGCAAAAGGACTGTGAACACTGAAGCTTTCTTT.

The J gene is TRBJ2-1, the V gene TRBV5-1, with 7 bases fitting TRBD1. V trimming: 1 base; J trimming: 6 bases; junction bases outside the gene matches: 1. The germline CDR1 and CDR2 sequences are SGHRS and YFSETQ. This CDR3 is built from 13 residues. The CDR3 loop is CASSLRTGNEQFF. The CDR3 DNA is TGCGCCAGCAGCTTGCGGACAGGCAATGAGCAGTTCTTC.

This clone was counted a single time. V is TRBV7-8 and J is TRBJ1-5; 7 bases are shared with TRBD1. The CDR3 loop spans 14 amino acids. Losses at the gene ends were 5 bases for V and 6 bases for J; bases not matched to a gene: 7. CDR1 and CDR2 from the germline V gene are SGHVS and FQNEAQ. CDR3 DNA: TGTGCCAGCAGCCCCACAGGGGTTACTCAGCCCCAGCATTTT. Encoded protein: CASSPTGVTQPQHF.

In nucleotides, the CDR3 is TGTGCCAGCAGCTCCCGAGATCTCGGGGGGAACATTCAGTACTTC. It encodes CASSSRDLGGNIQYF. The rearrangement links TRBV7-2 to TRBJ2-4; 7 bases line up with TRBD2. The CDR3 loop spans 15 amino acids. V lost 4 bases and J lost 7; bases outside the gene matches: 10. CDR1 and CDR2 from the germline V gene are SGHTA and FQGNSA.

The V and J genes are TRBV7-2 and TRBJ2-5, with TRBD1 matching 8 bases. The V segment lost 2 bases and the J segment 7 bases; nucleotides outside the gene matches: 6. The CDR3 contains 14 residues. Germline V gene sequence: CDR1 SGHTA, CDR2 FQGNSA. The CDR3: CASSLKDRAGTQYF. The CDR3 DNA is TGTGCCAGCAGCTTAAAGGACAGGGCGGGGACCCAGTACTTC.

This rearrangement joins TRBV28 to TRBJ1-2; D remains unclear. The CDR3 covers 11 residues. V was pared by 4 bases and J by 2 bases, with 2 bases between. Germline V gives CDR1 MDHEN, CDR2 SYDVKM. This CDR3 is CASSSNYGYTF. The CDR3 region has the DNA TGTGCCAGCAGTTCGAACTATGGCTACACCTTC.

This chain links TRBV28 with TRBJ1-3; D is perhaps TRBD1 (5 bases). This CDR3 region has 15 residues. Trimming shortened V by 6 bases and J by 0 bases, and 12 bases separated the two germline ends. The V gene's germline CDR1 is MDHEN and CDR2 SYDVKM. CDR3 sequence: CASSPPGISGNTIYF. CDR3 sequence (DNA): TGTGCCAGCAGCCCCCCAGGGATCTCTGGAAACACCATATATTTT.

The CDR3 DNA reads TGTGCCAGCAGCCAAGATGAGACAGGGTTCGAGCAGTACTTC. Translated, it gives CASSQDETGFEQYF. The chain uses TRBV4-2 and TRBJ2-7, with 7 positions matching TRBD1. CDR1 and CDR2 (germline): LGHNA, YNFKEQ. This CDR3 is built from 14 residues. Trimming at V came to 0 bases and at J to 6 bases, leaving 5 bases not matched to a gene.

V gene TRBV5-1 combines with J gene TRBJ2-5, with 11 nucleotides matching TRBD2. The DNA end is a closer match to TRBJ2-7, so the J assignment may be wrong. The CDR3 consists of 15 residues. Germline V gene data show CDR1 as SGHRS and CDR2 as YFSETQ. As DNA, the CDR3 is TGCGCCAGCAGCCCTGGGACTAGCGGTCCTTACGAGCAGTACTTC. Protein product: CASSPGTSGPYEQYF.

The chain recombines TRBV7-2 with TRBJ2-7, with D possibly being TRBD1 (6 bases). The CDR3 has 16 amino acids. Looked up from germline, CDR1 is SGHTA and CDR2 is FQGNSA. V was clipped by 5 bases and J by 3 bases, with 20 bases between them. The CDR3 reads CASSRARGQTIYEQYF. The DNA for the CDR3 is TGTGCCAGCAGCCGCGCGCGCGGACAGACGATCTACGAGCAGTACTTC.

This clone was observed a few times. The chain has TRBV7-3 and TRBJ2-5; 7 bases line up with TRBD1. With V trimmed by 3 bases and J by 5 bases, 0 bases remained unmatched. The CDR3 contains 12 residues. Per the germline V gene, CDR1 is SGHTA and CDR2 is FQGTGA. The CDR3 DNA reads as TGTGCCAGCAGCTTCAGGGGGGAGACCCAGTACTTC. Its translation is CASSFRGETQYF.

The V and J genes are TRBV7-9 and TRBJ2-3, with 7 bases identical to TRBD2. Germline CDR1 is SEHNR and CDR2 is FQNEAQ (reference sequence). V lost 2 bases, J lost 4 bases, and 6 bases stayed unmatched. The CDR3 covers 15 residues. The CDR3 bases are TGTGCCAGCAGCTTATTCGGCGGGAGTGCAGATACGCAGTATTTT. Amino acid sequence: CASSLFGGSADTQYF.

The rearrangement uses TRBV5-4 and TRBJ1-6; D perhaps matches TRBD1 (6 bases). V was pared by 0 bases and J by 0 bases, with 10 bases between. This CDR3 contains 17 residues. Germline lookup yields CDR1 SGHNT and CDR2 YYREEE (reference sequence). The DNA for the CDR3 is TGTGCCAGCAGCTTGGCCGGGGGGCGCTCCTATAATTCACCCCTCCACTTT. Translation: CASSLAGGRSYNSPLHF. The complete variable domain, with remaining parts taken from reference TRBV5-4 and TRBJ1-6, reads ETGVTQSPTHLIKTRGQQVTLRCSSQSGHNTVSWYQQALGQGPQFIFQYYREEENGRGNFPPRFSGLQFPNYSSELNVNALELDDSALYLCASSLAGGRSYNSPLHFGNGTRLTVT.

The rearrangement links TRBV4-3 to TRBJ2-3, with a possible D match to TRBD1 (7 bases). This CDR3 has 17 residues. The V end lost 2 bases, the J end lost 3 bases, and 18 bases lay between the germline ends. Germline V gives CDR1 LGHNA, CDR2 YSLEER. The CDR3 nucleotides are TGCGCCAGCAGCCAACCCGTCGACAGGGCGGGGACAGATACGCAGTATTTT. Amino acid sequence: CASSQPVDRAGTDTQYF.